This T cell receptor beta chain comes out of a study of tumor-infiltrating lymphocytes in primary liver carcinoma. Concerning this clonotype: Its antigen is as yet unknown.

Study-wide findings and caveats: Less overlap was seen in tumor-adjacent and tumor-blood pairs than in tumor region pairs.

Trimming removed 3 bases at V and 6 bases at J, with 22 bases between. Germline-derived CDR1 and CDR2 are SGHKS and YYEKEE (reference sequence). CDR3 length: 16 amino acids. Between roughly 20 and 32 mg of unsorted bulk tissue served as the source from which RNA and DNA were co-extracted. The researchers produced TCR beta cDNA from approximately 0.45 ug total RNA with a constant-region primer. What produced the TCR beta libraries was three nested multiplex PCR rounds using slightly modified ARM-PCR. With TRBV1-TRBV30 forward primers and a C-beta reverse primer, the first two PCR rounds were run for roughly 10 cycles each. One entry per CDR3 protein results from TCRdb running MiXCR on the multiplex PCR reads. The profile shows some 190,000 distinct CDR3 sequences, over 80% of them singletons.

This sequence joins TRBV5-5 and TRBJ2-7, with unresolved D. Source material: tumor tissue from primary liver carcinoma. This TCR came from a man aged 35-49 years with primary liver carcinoma and hepatitis B virus infection. The CDR3, as DNA: TGTGCCAGCAGCTACACCCCCACATTCGAAGGTATCGAGCAGTACTTC. Its protein product is CASSYTPTFEGIEQYF. The whole variable domain, remainder taken from reference TRBV5-5 and TRBJ2-7, is DAGVTQSPTHLIKTRGQQVTLRCSPISGHKSVSWYQQVLGQGPQFIFQYYEKEERGRGNFPDRFSARQFPNYSSELNVNALLLGDSALYLCASSYTPTFEGIEQYFGPGTRLTVT.